The entry below gives a single T cell receptor beta chain sequence along with its context. Its antigen remains unidentified. This entry belongs to a study of cytomegalovirus exposure and HLA in healthy donors. Whole-study results and caveats: The likely explanation for a cluster of highly shared sequence variants was sequencing artifact. A later analysis associated 15,000 or so TCR beta sequences with HLA alleles at a 0.05 false discovery rate. CMV antigen specificity of three CMV-associated chains was confirmed in vitro. As was reported, the HLA-A and HLA-B alleles of most subjects were accurately predicted from TCR beta sequences.

PCR used 60 Vbeta primers and 13 Jbeta primers. Assay: immunoSEQ multiplex PCR; the TCRdb copy retains only in-frame clones and omits some. The table lists about 130,000 clones, about three quarters of them singletons. V was pared by 7 bases and J by 10 bases, with 8 bases of the junction left unmatched. Germline V gives CDR1 MNHNS, CDR2 SASEGT. The CDR3 extends over 12 amino acids. The chain joins TRBV6-1 to TRBJ2-3; 7 positions match TRBD1. The sequence was collected from a female donor in good health and CMV-seropositive. Sequencing was done on a sample of PBMCs. The CDR3 region is CASMGDSRAQYF. CDR3 in DNA: TGTGCCAGCATGGGGGACAGCCGCGCGCAGTATTTT.